What follows describes a single T cell receptor beta chain. The CDR3 is made up of 16 amino acids. V was shortened by 0 bases and J by 2 bases, with 14 bases between the two germline ends. CDR1 and CDR2 (germline): SGHAT, FQNNGV. A sample-barcoded 5' primer and a J-beta primer mix were used in a second PCR of roughly 7 to 11 cycles. TCRdb passed the 5' RACE reads through MiXCR, listing each CDR3 protein once. The sample shows more than 900,000 distinct CDR3 sequences, about 23% of them seen only once. This sample is part of a study of blood T cells in healthy people across ages. The same sample was also studied in work on T cells of mothers and their children.

Sequencing was performed on blood. The clonotype was recovered from a girl aged 2 to 9 in good health. The chain recombines TRBV11-2 with TRBJ2-7; either TRBD1 or TRBD2 may fit D (5 bases each). The chain's CDR3 is CASSLDLGVSTYEQYF. DNA for the CDR3: TGTGCCAGCAGCTTAGATCTGGGGGTTTCGACCTACGAGCAGTACTTC.